The rows below give T cell receptor beta chains drawn from one sample of a study of shared clonotypes between healthy human individuals. Here immunoSEQ multiplex PCR was the method, and the copy in TCRdb shows in-frame clones only, minus some. The sample yields approximately 2,000,000 clones, just under 95% seen once. Sequencing input: naive CD4+ T cells from PBMCs. These receptors came from a man aged 18-30 years in good health. Some clones in this sample may be carry-over from other donors' samples. Both conserved end residues are part of each CDR3. A D gene is named only where the DNA matches it firmly. The size field is filled for only some rows; it gives once, few, many or a size class.

V: TRBV30
J: TRBJ2-1
size: NA
D: TRBD2
CDR3: CAWSRREGRGNEQFF
DNA: TGTGCCTGGAGTAGGCGGGAGGGCCGGGGCAATGAGCAGTTCTTC

V: TRBV5-1
J: TRBJ1-1
size: NA
D: NA
CDR3: CASSSRTGNTEAFF
DNA: TGCGCCAGCAGCTCAAGGACGGGGAACACTGAAGCTTTCTTT

V: TRBV6-1
J: TRBJ2-7
size: once
D: NA
CDR3: CASNTAGPAYEQYF
DNA: TGTGCCAGCAATACTGCAGGGCCTGCCTACGAGCAGTACTTC

V: TRBV7-2
J: TRBJ1-1
size: NA
D: NA
CDR3: CASSPGRGVYEAFF
DNA: TGTGCCAGCAGCCCAGGCAGGGGAGTCTATGAAGCTTTCTTT

V: TRBV2
J: TRBJ2-5
size: once
D: NA
CDR3: CASIDLVPGETQYF
DNA: TGTGCCAGCATTGACCTGGTCCCGGGGGAGACCCAGTACTTC

V: TRBV25-1
J: TRBJ1-1
size: once
D: NA
CDR3: CASTFSGMNTEAFF
DNA: TGTGCCAGCACTTTTTCAGGCATGAACACTGAAGCTTTCTTT

V: TRBV4-2
J: TRBJ2-1
size: NA
D: NA
CDR3: CASSQDVTVPYNEQFF
DNA: TGTGCCAGCAGCCAAGATGTTACGGTACCCTACAATGAGCAGTTCTTC

V: TRBV28
J: TRBJ1-5
size: NA
D: NA
CDR3: CASSSTGLGSNQPQHF
DNA: TGTGCCAGCAGTTCAACGGGCCTAGGAAGCAATCAGCCCCAGCATTTT

V: TRBV25-1
J: TRBJ1-1
size: few
D: TRBD1
CDR3: CASRSTGGIAFF
DNA: TGTGCCAGCAGGTCAACAGGGGGCATAGCTTTCTTT

V: TRBV28
J: TRBJ1-1
size: NA
D: TRBD1
CDR3: CASSFRDTGDTEAFF
DNA: TGTGCCAGCAGTTTTCGGGATACAGGGGACACTGAAGCTTTCTTT

V: TRBV2
J: TRBJ2-7
size: NA
D: NA
CDR3: CASKGGQGPPRRYF
DNA: TGTGCCAGCAAGGGGGGGCAAGGTCCTCCCCGTCGGTACTTC

V: TRBV10-3
J: TRBJ2-5
size: NA
D: NA
CDR3: CAISEGGVETQYF
DNA: TGTGCCATCAGTGAGGGGGGAGTGGAGACCCAGTACTTC

V: TRBV6-5
J: TRBJ1-5
size: NA
D: TRBD1
CDR3: CASSSGQGGQPQHF
DNA: TGTGCCAGCAGTTCGGGACAGGGCGGTCAGCCCCAGCATTTT